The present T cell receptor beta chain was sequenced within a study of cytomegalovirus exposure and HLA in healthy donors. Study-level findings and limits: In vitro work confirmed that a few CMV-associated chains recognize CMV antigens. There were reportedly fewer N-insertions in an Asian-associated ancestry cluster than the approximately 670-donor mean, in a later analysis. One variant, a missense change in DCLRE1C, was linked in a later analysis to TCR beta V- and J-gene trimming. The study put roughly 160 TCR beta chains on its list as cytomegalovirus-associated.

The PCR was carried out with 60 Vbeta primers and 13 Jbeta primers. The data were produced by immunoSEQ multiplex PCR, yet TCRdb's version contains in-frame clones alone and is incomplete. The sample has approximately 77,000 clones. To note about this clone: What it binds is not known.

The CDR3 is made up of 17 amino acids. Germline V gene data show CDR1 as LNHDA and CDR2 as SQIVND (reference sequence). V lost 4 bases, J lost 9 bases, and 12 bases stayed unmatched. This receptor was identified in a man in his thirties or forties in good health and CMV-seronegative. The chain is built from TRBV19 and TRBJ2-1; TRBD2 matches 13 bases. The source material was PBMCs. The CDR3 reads CASSSPGTSGKVSEQFF. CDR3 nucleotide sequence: TGTGCCAGTAGTAGTCCTGGGACTAGCGGGAAGGTCAGTGAGCAGTTCTTC.